This is a list of T cell receptor beta chains from one sample in a study of blood T cell repertoires in COVID-19. Profiled with immunoSEQ multiplex PCR; TCRdb holds only in-frame clones, not every one. Of more than 95,000 clones in the sample, approximately 90% are singletons; the top ten hold under 2%. The sequencing input was peripheral blood. The origin of the receptors is a human donor with active COVID-19. The donor label of this sample is uncertain. The CDR3 runs from the conserved cysteine through the conserved F or W. The order of the fields is V gene, J gene, clone size, D gene, CDR3 DNA, CDR3 protein. D genes are given only for firm matches. Size values are once, few and many counts, or a class for expanded clones, and some rows have none.

TRBV18,TRBJ2-5,.,.,TGTGCCAGCTCACCCCAGTACCAAGAGACCCAGTACTTC,CASSPQYQETQYF
TRBV5-1,TRBJ2-7,.,.,TGCGCCAGCAGCTACGCAGGAACCTACGAGCAGTACTTC,CASSYAGTYEQYF
TRBV9,TRBJ2-1,.,.,TGTGCCAGCAGCGTAGATCTAAACGGGGAGCAGTTCTTC,CASSVDLNGEQFF
TRBV3-1/TRBV3-2,TRBJ1-3,.,.,TGTGCCAGCAGCCAAGAGTTTTGGGGGACAGGAAACACCATATATTTT,CASSQEFWGTGNTIYF
TRBV11-2,TRBJ2-1,.,.,TGTGCCAGCAGCTCCCACCGCGGCGATGAGCAGTTCTTC,CASSSHRGDEQFF
TRBV11-2,TRBJ1-1,.,.,TGTGCCAGCAGCTTTGCCTTGACAAGTGAAGCTTTCTTT,CASSFALTSEAFF
TRBV5-1,TRBJ2-5,.,TRBD2,TGCGCCAGCAGCCTCGGATTAAGCGGGGCCTATGAAGAGACCCAGTACTTC,CASSLGLSGAYEETQYF
TRBV18,TRBJ2-5,.,.,TGTGCCAGCTCACCGGACAGAAAACAAGAGACCCAGTACTTC,CASSPDRKQETQYF
TRBV19,TRBJ1-5,few,.,TGTGCCAGTAGTCAAAGATCACAACCAGGCAATCAGCCCCAGCATTTT,CASSQRSQPGNQPQHF
TRBV10-1,TRBJ1-4,.,TRBD1,TGCGCCAGCTCCGGACAGGGGCCGGGAAAACTGTTTTTT,CASSGQGPGKLFF
TRBV5-4,TRBJ2-7,.,TRBD2,TGTGCCAGCAGCACGGGACTAGCGGGGGGGCACTACGAGCAGTACTTC,CASSTGLAGGHYEQYF
TRBV3-1/TRBV3-2,TRBJ1-1,once,TRBD1,TGTGCCAGCACCCAAAACAGGGGATCTACTGAAGCTTTCTTT,CASTQNRGSTEAFF
TRBV4-3,TRBJ1-1,.,.,TGCGCCAGCAGCCGGGGGCCGGGCGACACTGAAGCTTTCTTT,CASSRGPGDTEAFF
TRBV5-4,TRBJ2-1,few,.,TGTGCCAGCAGCTTGGAGTCAGGTCCCTACAATGAGCAGTTCTTC,CASSLESGPYNEQFF
TRBV5-1,TRBJ2-2,.,TRBD1,TGCGCCAGCAGCTCGGGACAGAGGAACACCGGGGAGCTGTTTTTT,CASSSGQRNTGELFF
TRBV6-2/TRBV6-3,TRBJ1-5,.,TRBD1,TGTGCCAGCAGTTACGTCGACAGGGCTCGCAATCAGCCCCAGCATTTT,CASSYVDRARNQPQHF